This T cell receptor (beta chain) was retrieved from a study of T cell repertoires in cytomegalovirus infection. Findings and limits, study-wide: Totalled public TCR beta family frequency picked out people who carried CMV plus the relevant HLA.

Via MiXCR, TCRdb re-called the reads, giving one row per CDR3 protein. The repertoire has approximately 600,000 distinct CDR3 sequences, 35% to 50% of them found once; the top ten carry roughly 50%. Germline V gene sequence: CDR1 KGHSY, CDR2 FQNENV. The CDR3 consists of 13 residues. The V end lost 4 bases, the J end lost 3 bases, and 9 bases lay between the germline ends. As regards this clonotype: The target antigen is unknown.

The sequence was obtained from a human donor in good health (CMV status not recorded). Some clones in this sample may be carry-over from other donors' samples. The sequences come from cultured PBMCs, collected from culture after CMV antigen stimulation. The V and J genes are TRBV16 and TRBJ1-2; unclear D gene. The CDR3 DNA follows: TGTGCCAGCAGCCCCCGACTCGACTATGGCTACACCTTC. Residues: CASSPRLDYGYTF.